These T cell receptor beta chains were read from a single sample in a study of neoadjuvant anti-PD-1 for oral cavity cancer. Method: immunoSEQ multiplex PCR; TCRdb's copy keeps in-frame clones and lacks some. The sample has about 62,000 clones; 65% to 80% are singletons. The sample here was PBMCs, taken before nivolumab (anti-PD-1) treatment. These receptors were taken from a person between 40 and 85 years old with oral cavity squamous cell carcinoma. CDR3s include the opening cysteine and the closing phenylalanine or tryptophan. D genes are given only for firm matches. Size is omitted from some rows. Given values are once, few, many or a class for expanded clones.

length,V,size,D,J,CDR3,DNA
15,TRBV4-1,.,.,TRBJ1-2,CASSQEAGRPYGYTF,TGCGCCAGCAGCCAAGAGGCGGGACGGCCCTATGGCTACACCTTC
16,TRBV19,.,TRBD2,TRBJ2-1,CASSMDGSGRGGEQFF,TGTGCCAGTAGTATGGATGGGAGCGGGAGGGGTGGTGAGCAGTTCTTC
16,TRBV19,.,.,TRBJ1-1,CASSLWTRLGGTEAFF,TGTGCCAGTAGTCTCTGGACACGCCTGGGGGGAACTGAAGCTTTCTTT
11,TRBV30,.,.,TRBJ2-5,CAWSGRGSQYF,TGTGCCTGGAGTGGGCGGGGATCCCAGTACTTC
14,TRBV5-8,.,.,TRBJ1-1,CASSSRTRNTEAFF,TGTGCCAGCAGCTCAAGGACAAGGAACACTGAAGCTTTCTTT
17,TRBV7-8,.,TRBD2,TRBJ2-3,CASSFLGTSVSIDTQYF,TGTGCCAGCAGCTTTCTCGGGACTAGCGTCTCAATCGATACGCAGTATTTT
13,TRBV7-9,.,.,TRBJ2-7,CASSLNKPYEQYF,TGTGCCAGCAGTCTTAACAAGCCCTACGAGCAGTACTTC
14,TRBV5-1,.,.,TRBJ2-7,CASALRAVADEQYF,TGCGCCAGTGCCCTTCGGGCAGTCGCCGACGAGCAGTACTTC
14,TRBV5-4,.,.,TRBJ2-7,CASSFGAERGQQYF,TGTGCCAGCAGCTTCGGGGCTGAGCGTGGGCAGCAGTACTTC
16,TRBV11-2,.,.,TRBJ2-1,CASSLIARTAQNEQFF,TGTGCCAGCAGCTTAATTGCCAGGACAGCTCAGAATGAGCAGTTCTTC
14,TRBV28,.,.,TRBJ2-5,CASKAYRTKETQYF,TGTGCCAGTAAGGCTTACAGGACTAAGGAGACCCAGTACTTC
14,TRBV30,.,.,TRBJ1-4,CAWSSGTTNEKLFF,TGTGCCTGGAGTTCCGGGACAACTAATGAAAAACTGTTTTTT
14,TRBV27,.,TRBD2,TRBJ2-7,CASSFSGFSYEQYF,TGTGCCAGCAGTTTTAGCGGGTTCTCCTACGAGCAGTACTTC
13,TRBV6-1,once,TRBD2,TRBJ2-1,CASRTSGGYEQFF,TGTGCCAGCCGGACTAGCGGGGGGTATGAGCAGTTCTTC
15,TRBV7-9,.,TRBD2,TRBJ2-7,CASSSSGRYPYEQYF,TGTGCCAGCAGCTCTAGCGGGAGGTACCCCTACGAGCAGTACTTC
14,TRBV16,.,.,TRBJ1-5,CASSQSGGRQPQHF,TGTGCCAGCAGCCAATCAGGAGGAAGACAGCCCCAGCATTTT
17,TRBV18,once,.,TRBJ2-1,CASSPAIVQGTSNEQFF,TGTGCCAGCTCACCAGCTATCGTACAAGGGACGAGCAATGAGCAGTTCTTC
14,TRBV7-6,.,.,TRBJ2-7,CASSAIQGSYEQYF,TGTGCCAGCAGCGCAATCCAGGGCTCCTACGAGCAGTACTTC
15,TRBV10-3,.,.,TRBJ1-5,CAISGGVTGNQPQHF,TGTGCCATCAGTGGTGGGGTCACCGGCAATCAGCCCCAGCATTTT
18,TRBV21-1,.,.,TRBJ2-1,CASSKGRTRSPGYNEQFF,TGTGCCAGCAGCAAAGGTAGGACCCGCTCACCTGGGTACAATGAGCAGTTCTTC
16,TRBV18,.,TRBD1,TRBJ2-2,CASSPSQGANTGELFF,TGTGCCAGCTCACCAAGCCAGGGGGCGAACACCGGGGAGCTGTTTTTT
17,TRBV9,.,TRBD2,TRBJ2-7,CASSVAGSGHSGNEQYF,TGTGCCAGCAGCGTAGCCGGGTCCGGACACAGCGGGAACGAGCAGTACTTC
16,TRBV7-8,.,TRBD1,TRBJ1-1,CASSLGGTGRGTEAFF,TGTGCCAGCAGCTTAGGGGGGACAGGGAGAGGCACTGAAGCTTTCTTT
13,TRBV5-6,.,TRBD1,TRBJ2-7,CASSLGTGVQPNF,TGTGCCAGCAGCTTGGGGACAGGCGTACAACCGAACTTC
14,TRBV29-1,.,.,TRBJ2-1,CSVVSGSSYNEQFF,TGCAGCGTTGTATCCGGGAGCTCCTACAATGAGCAGTTCTTC
14,TRBV5-6,.,TRBD1,TRBJ1-1,CASSPRTGGTEAFF,TGTGCCAGCAGCCCTCGGACAGGGGGCACTGAAGCTTTCTTT
15,TRBV5-1,few,.,TRBJ2-6,CASSEVLSGANVLTF,TGCGCCAGCAGCGAGGTGCTCTCTGGGGCCAACGTCCTGACTTTC
15,TRBV28,.,.,TRBJ2-1,CASSFRLGTYSEQFF,TGTGCCAGCAGTTTCAGACTAGGTACATACAGTGAGCAGTTCTTC
19,TRBV11-2,few,.,TRBJ2-7,CASSVTSANTGLSSYEQYF,TGTGCCAGCAGCGTCACCTCCGCCAATACAGGGTTGTCCTCCTACGAGCAGTACTTC
15,TRBV19,.,.,TRBJ2-2,CASSPGDTLTGELFF,TGTGCCAGTAGTCCCGGGGACACTCTCACCGGGGAGCTGTTTTTT
15,TRBV11-2,.,TRBD1,TRBJ1-6,CASSLGRQGNSPLHF,TGTGCCAGCAGCTTAGGTCGACAGGGGAATTCACCCCTCCACTTT
16,TRBV7-6,.,TRBD2,TRBJ2-7,CASSPDTIAGVSEQYF,TGTGCCAGCAGCCCGGATACGATTGCGGGGGTTAGCGAGCAGTACTTC
16,TRBV6-6,.,.,TRBJ1-3,CASSYAQGASGNTIYF,TGTGCCAGCAGTTACGCACAAGGGGCCTCTGGAAACACCATATATTTT
15,TRBV6-6,once,.,TRBJ2-1,CASSGTFPAYNEQFF,TGTGCCAGCAGTGGGACTTTCCCCGCCTACAATGAGCAGTTCTTC
15,TRBV5-1,.,TRBD2,TRBJ2-3,CASSLEGGRAHTQYF,TGCGCCAGCAGCTTGGAGGGCGGGAGGGCCCATACGCAGTATTTT
15,TRBV7-8,.,TRBD2,TRBJ2-5,CASSPEGAGGETQYF,TGTGCCAGCAGCCCGGAAGGGGCCGGGGGGGAGACCCAGTACTTC
12,TRBV11-3,.,.,TRBJ2-3,CASSSGTDTQYF,TGTGCCAGCAGCTCGGGCACAGATACGCAGTATTTT
13,TRBV5-6,.,.,TRBJ1-1,CASSSQHTWEAFF,TGTGCCAGCAGCTCCCAACATACCTGGGAAGCTTTCTTT
12,TRBV5-1,.,.,TRBJ2-3,CASSPHTDTQYF,TGCGCCAGCAGCCCGCACACAGATACGCAGTATTTT
15,TRBV5-1,.,.,TRBJ2-7,CASSQQGVASYEQYF,TGCGCCAGCAGCCAACAAGGGGTGGCCTCCTACGAGCAGTACTTC
15,TRBV2,.,TRBD2,TRBJ2-5,CASSARLAGEETQYF,TGTGCCAGCAGTGCCCGGCTAGCGGGGGAAGAGACCCAGTACTTC
15,TRBV2,.,TRBD1,TRBJ1-5,CASRAPEGANQPQHF,TGTGCCAGCAGGGCCCCAGAGGGGGCTAATCAGCCCCAGCATTTT
14,TRBV30,.,.,TRBJ2-4,CAWNIPNKENIQYF,TGTGCCTGGAACATCCCAAATAAGGAAAACATTCAGTACTTC
18,TRBV25-1,.,.,TRBJ1-4,CASSETIMGITGPEKLFF,TGTGCCAGCAGTGAAACAATCATGGGGATCACAGGGCCCGAAAAACTGTTTTTT
15,TRBV14,.,.,TRBJ2-1,CASSQGPTIYNEQFF,TGTGCCAGCAGCCAGGGTCCCACTATTTACAATGAGCAGTTCTTC
16,TRBV9,.,TRBD2,TRBJ2-3,CASSLGLAGNTDTQYF,TGTGCCAGCAGCCTCGGACTAGCGGGGAACACAGATACGCAGTATTTT
11,TRBV20-1,.,.,TRBJ2-1,CRSASNNEQFF,TGTCGATCAGCGTCGAACAATGAGCAGTTCTTC
15,TRBV7-9,few,TRBD2,TRBJ2-7,CASSLAAGGAYEQYF,TGTGCCAGCAGCTTAGCGGCGGGGGGAGCCTACGAGCAGTACTTC